The 9 T cell receptor beta chains below all came from one sample that was sequenced in a study of yellow fever vaccine responses in identical twins (dated by TCRdb to the late 2010s). Receptor libraries were prepared by RT-PCR. Sequenced on an Illumina HiSeq 2500. TCRdb took the public reads, trimmed them with fastp at Q25, ran MiXCR for clone calling and kept in-frame beta chains. Rows matching on CDR3 protein sequence are summarized as one entry with the most common DNA and genes. Across this sample there are about 5,600 distinct CDR3 sequences, with about 76% seen only once. The top ten clones comprise about 2.6% of the sample. The sample in question was T cells from blood (PBMCs), unsorted or a sorted subset (not recorded which), obtained before or after yellow fever vaccination (not recorded which). The receptor set was obtained from a woman under 30 who received the yellow fever vaccine. Donor details come from another sample of the same person, matched by shared clones.

V usage is TRBV28 and J usage is TRBJ2-3; 8 nucleotides match TRBD2. This CDR3 is 16 amino acids long. Germline V gene data show CDR1 as MDHEN and CDR2 as SYDVKM. V trimming: 7 bases; J trimming: 2 bases; junction bases outside the gene matches: 11. CDR3 protein: CASTSLAEIDTDTQYF. In nucleotides, the CDR3 is TGTGCCAGCACCTCACTAGCGGAGATAGACACAGATACGCAGTATTTT.

The rearrangement links TRBV6-1 to TRBJ2-1; TRBD1 is a possible D gene (7 bases). V dropped 6 bases and J dropped 8 bases, with 11 bases sitting between them. Germline-derived CDR1 and CDR2 are MNHNS and SASEGT. This CDR3 is built from 12 residues. The CDR3 spells CASSFRGDEQFF. Written as DNA, the CDR3 is TGTGCCAGCAGCTTCAGGGGGGATGAGCAGTTCTTC.

This chain links TRBV12-3 or TRBV12-4 with TRBJ1-5; 9 bases agree with TRBD1. V trimming: 5 bases; J trimming: 2 bases; junction bases outside the gene matches: 4. The CDR3 loop spans 15 amino acids. The CDR3 loop is CASSKGQGGNQPQHF. CDR3 DNA: TGTGCCAGCAGTAAGGGACAGGGAGGCAATCAGCCCCAGCATTTT.

The chain carries TRBV11-1 and TRBJ2-7; D gene unclear. Germline CDR1 is SGHAT and CDR2 is FQDESV (reference sequence). Trimming cost V 4 bases and J 4 bases, with 8 bases left between them. The CDR3 has 12 residues. CDR3 DNA: TGTGCCAGCAGCTCAACCGTGTACGAGCAGTACTTC. This gives the protein CASSSTVYEQYF.

CDR3 coding DNA: TGCGCCAGCAGCCAAGCACAGAGGGGGGGCACTGAAGCTTTCTTT. It specifies CASSQAQRGGTEAFF. V gene TRBV4-1 combines with J gene TRBJ1-1, with D maybe TRBD1 (6 bases). Deletions cut 1 base from V and 4 bases from J, with 13 bases between. Germline V lookup: CDR1 MGHRA, CDR2 YSYEKL. CDR3 length equals 15 residues.

The chain carries TRBV5-5 and TRBJ2-1; D remains ambiguous. Germline V gene sequence: CDR1 SGHKS, CDR2 YYEKEE (reference sequence). V was shortened by 1 base and J by 4 bases, with 9 bases between the two germline ends. The CDR3 consists of 14 residues. CDR3 DNA sequence: TGTGCCAGCAGCTTGCCACCCTATTACAATGAGCAGTTCTTC. As protein: CASSLPPYYNEQFF.

This chain uses TRBV2 with TRBJ2-1; 9 bases line up with TRBD2. Looked up from germline, CDR1 is SNHLY and CDR2 is FYNNEI. This CDR3 is 14 amino acids long. Trimming took 5 bases from V and 6 from J; bases not matched to a gene: 5. Here the CDR3 reads CASSYSGGGNEQFF. CDR3 nucleotides: TGTGCCAGCAGTTATAGCGGGGGTGGCAATGAGCAGTTCTTC.

The CDR3 spells CASSLARGLRNLGEQFF. CDR3 bases: TGTGCCAGCAGCTTAGCGAGGGGACTCCGAAATCTCGGTGAGCAGTTCTTC. This chain connects TRBV7-2 to TRBJ2-1; a weak D match, TRBD2 (6 bases). This CDR3 spans 17 amino acids. Trimming stripped 0 bases from V and 9 bases from J, with 21 bases between. Germline V gene data show CDR1 as SGHTA and CDR2 as FQGNSA.

The gene calls are TRBV5-1 and TRBJ2-2; D unresolved. Germline loops: CDR1 SGHRS, CDR2 YFSETQ. Trimming removed 2 bases from V and 2 bases from J, with 1 base in between. This CDR3 is 12 amino acids long. DNA of the CDR3: TGCGCCAGCAGCTTAAACACCGGGGAGCTGTTTTTT. Its protein is CASSLNTGELFF.